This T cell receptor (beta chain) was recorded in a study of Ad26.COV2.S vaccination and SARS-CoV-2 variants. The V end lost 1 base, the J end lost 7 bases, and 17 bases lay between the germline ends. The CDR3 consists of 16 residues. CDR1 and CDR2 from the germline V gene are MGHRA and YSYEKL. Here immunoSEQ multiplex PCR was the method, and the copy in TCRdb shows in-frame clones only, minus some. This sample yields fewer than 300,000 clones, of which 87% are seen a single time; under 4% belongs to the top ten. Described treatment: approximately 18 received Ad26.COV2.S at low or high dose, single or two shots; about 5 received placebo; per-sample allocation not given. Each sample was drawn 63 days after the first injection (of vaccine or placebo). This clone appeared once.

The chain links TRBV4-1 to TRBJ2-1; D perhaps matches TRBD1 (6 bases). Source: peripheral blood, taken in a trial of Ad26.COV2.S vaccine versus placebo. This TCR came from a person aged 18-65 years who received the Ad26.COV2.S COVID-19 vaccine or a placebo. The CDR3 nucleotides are TGCGCCAGCAGCCAAGTTCCGCCGGCAGGGGAAAATGAGCAGTTCTTC. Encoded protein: CASSQVPPAGENEQFF.